The 15 T cell receptor beta chains listed next were all sequenced from one sample in a study of T cell responses to AZD1222 COVID-19 vaccine. The repertoire was sequenced with immunoSEQ multiplex PCR; TCRdb's copy has only in-frame clones and lacks some. In the table there are some 45,000 clones, about 90% of which are singletons. This sample comprised peripheral blood, obtained 28 days after the second AZD1222 dose. These receptors were obtained from an adult who received the AZD1222 COVID-19 vaccine.

CDR3 nucleotides: TGTGCCAGCAGTTTATGGATGACCTATTTCAACTACGAGCAGTACTTC. Translated: CASSLWMTYFNYEQYF. This rearrangement joins TRBV28 to TRBJ2-7, with D hard to call. There are 16 residues in the CDR3. The V end was cut by 0 bases, the J end by 3 bases, with 15 bases between. Germline V gene lookup returns CDR1 MDHEN and CDR2 SYDVKM.

The chain is built from TRBV7-2 and TRBJ2-7, with D possibly called TRBD1 or TRBD2 (7 bases each). V gave up 5 bases and J gave up 2 bases, with 16 bases separating them. The germline V gene encodes CDR1 SGHTA and CDR2 FQGNSA. The CDR3 is 15 amino acids. CDR3 DNA: TGTGCCAGCAGCCCAGGGGGGGCCAGAACCTACGAGCAGTACTTC. Translation: CASSPGGARTYEQYF.

The chain carries TRBV2 and TRBJ2-1; 10 nucleotides align to TRBD1. CDR1 is SNHLY, CDR2 FYNNEI, per germline. Trimming took 8 bases from V and 5 from J; bases not matched to a gene: 6. This CDR3 region has 14 residues. This CDR3 reads CASQTGTGDNEQFF. CDR3 nucleotide sequence: TGTGCCAGCCAAACCGGGACAGGGGACAATGAGCAGTTCTTC.

This chain joins TRBV3-1 (or the pseudogene TRBV3-2) and TRBJ2-7; D tentatively reads TRBD1 or TRBD2 (5 bases each). This CDR3 contains 14 residues. Per the germline V gene, CDR1 is LGHDT and CDR2 is YNNKEL (reference sequence). V lost 4 bases and J 3 bases, leaving 13 bases between the germline ends. The CDR3 loop is CASSPGPHNYEQYF. DNA for the CDR3: TGTGCCAGCAGCCCGGGACCTCATAACTACGAGCAGTACTTC.

The gene calls are TRBV2 and TRBJ1-5; possible D gene TRBD1, 6 bases. Deletions cut 7 bases from V and 1 base from J, with 14 bases between. The germline CDR1 and CDR2 sequences are SNHLY and FYNNEI. The CDR3 totals 15 residues. The DNA of the CDR3 is TGTGCCAGCACCCTAGGGGGGGGGAGCAATCAGCCCCAGCATTTT. This sequence encodes CASTLGGGSNQPQHF. The full variable domain, completed using reference TRBV2 and TRBJ1-5, is EPEVTQTPSHQVTQMGQEVILRCVPISNHLYFYWYRQILGQKVEFLVSFYNNEISEKSEIFDDQFSVERPDGSNFTLKIRSTKLEDSAMYFCASTLGGGSNQPQHFGDGTRLSIL.

The rearrangement links TRBV18 to TRBJ1-1; D may be TRBD1 (6 bases). This CDR3 has 15 residues. Trimming took 0 bases from V and 4 from J, leaving 12 bases between them. The germline V gene encodes CDR1 KGHSH and CDR2 LQKENI. CDR3 region: CASSPPKGGGTEAFF. The CDR3 DNA reads TGTGCCAGCTCACCACCGAAGGGGGGGGGCACTGAAGCTTTCTTT.

This clone was counted a single time. This chain joins TRBV7-8 and TRBJ1-6, with a possible D match to TRBD1 (6 bases). CDR1 and CDR2 (germline): SGHVS, FQNEAQ. Between the trimmed V and J ends, which lost 4 bases and 8 bases, there was a span of 12 bases. This CDR3 has 14 residues. The CDR3 bases are TGTGCCAGCAGCTGGACAGTAGCGGATTCACCCCTCCACTTT. This sequence encodes CASSWTVADSPLHF.

The chain recombines TRBV18 with TRBJ1-6; D is possibly TRBD1 (6 bases). With 3 bases removed from V and 14 bases from J, the gap between germline ends came to 11 bases. The CDR3 is made up of 12 amino acids. Germline CDR1 is KGHSH and CDR2 is LQKENI. The CDR3 loop is CASSPLGGTLHF. The CDR3 DNA reads TGTGCCAGCTCACCGCTGGGGGGCACCCTCCACTTT.

The chain couples TRBV7-8 to TRBJ2-1; 13 positions match TRBD2. This CDR3 has 15 amino acids. The ends lost 3 bases at V and 10 bases at J; junction bases unmatched: 6. Germline values: CDR1 SGHVS, CDR2 FQNEAQ. The CDR3 spells CASSFSGTSGAEQFF. The CDR3, as DNA: TGTGCCAGCAGCTTTTCCGGGACTAGCGGGGCCGAGCAGTTCTTC.

The genes are TRBV25-1 and TRBJ1-1, with 8 bases aligning to TRBD1. With V trimmed by 5 bases and J by 8 bases, 4 bases remained unmatched. CDR3 length equals 12 residues. Germline V gives CDR1 MGHDK, CDR2 SYGVNS. CDR3 DNA: TGTGCCAGCAGTTTAGGGGACAGGGAAGCTTTCTTT. Its translation: CASSLGDREAFF. The whole variable domain, filled in from reference TRBV25-1 and TRBJ1-1, reads EADIYQTPRYLVIGTGKKITLECSQTMGHDKMYWYQQDPGMELHLIHYSYGVNSTEKGDLSSESTVSRIRTEHFPLTLESARPSHTSQYLCASSLGDREAFFGQGTRLTVV.

The rearrangement uses TRBV5-6 and TRBJ1-1, with D possibly being TRBD1 (5 bases). Trimming left V 1 base short and J 9 bases short, with 10 bases between. The V gene's germline CDR1 is SGHDT and CDR2 YYEEEE. This CDR3 region has 12 residues. In DNA, the CDR3 is TGTGCCAGCAGCTTGTGGGCAGGGCAAGCTTTCTTT. Translated, it gives CASSLWAGQAFF.

This clone was counted only a few times. The V call is TRBV27, the J call TRBJ1-1; 8 bases map to TRBD1. This CDR3 comprises 14 residues. Germline CDR1 and CDR2: MNHEY and SMNVEV (reference sequence). V shed 6 bases and J 4 bases; nucleotides not matched to a gene: 7. The CDR3 here is CASRDRVVSTEAFF. The CDR3 bases are TGTGCCAGCAGGGACAGGGTTGTTAGCACTGAAGCTTTCTTT.

The chain couples TRBV19 to TRBJ2-2; D not resolved. CDR3 length equals 14 residues. Looked up from germline, CDR1 is LNHDA and CDR2 is SQIVND (reference sequence). V was shortened by 3 bases and J by 3 bases, with 8 bases between the two germline ends. The CDR3 DNA reads TGTGCCAGTAGTATTGAAGGCGACACCGGGGAGCTGTTTTTT. Translated, it gives CASSIEGDTGELFF.

The chain employs TRBV27 and TRBJ1-5; TRBD1 is a possible D gene (6 bases). Germline values: CDR1 MNHEY, CDR2 SMNVEV (reference sequence). V was shortened by 2 bases and J by 4 bases, with 12 bases between the two germline ends. The CDR3 is 15 amino acids. CDR3 nucleotide sequence: TGTGCCAGCAGTTTAGTCCCCACAGGGAATCAGCCCCAGCATTTT. Its protein product is CASSLVPTGNQPQHF.

This chain joins TRBV5-8 and TRBJ2-5, with 8 bases that match TRBD1. V gave up 4 bases and J gave up 4 bases; unmatched junction bases: 3. The CDR3 is 13 amino acids. Germline V lookup: CDR1 SGHTS, CDR2 YDEGEE. The CDR3 region has the DNA TGTGCCAGCAGCATCAGGGGGCGAGAGACCCAGTACTTC. Protein: CASSIRGRETQYF.